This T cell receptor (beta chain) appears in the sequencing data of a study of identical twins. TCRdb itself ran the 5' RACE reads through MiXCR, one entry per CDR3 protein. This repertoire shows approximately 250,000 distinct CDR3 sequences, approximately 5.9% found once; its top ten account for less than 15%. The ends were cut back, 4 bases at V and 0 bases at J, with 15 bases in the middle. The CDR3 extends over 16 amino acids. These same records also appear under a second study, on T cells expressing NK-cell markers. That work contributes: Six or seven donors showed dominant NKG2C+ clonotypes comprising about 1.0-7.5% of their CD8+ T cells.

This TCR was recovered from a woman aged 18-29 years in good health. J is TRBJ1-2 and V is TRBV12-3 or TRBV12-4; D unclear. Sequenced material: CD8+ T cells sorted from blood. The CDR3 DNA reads TGTGCCAGCAGTTCCGCTCACGGATTCCCTAACTATGGCTACACCTTC. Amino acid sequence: CASSSAHGFPNYGYTF.